This T cell receptor (beta chain) stems from a study of cytomegalovirus exposure and HLA in healthy donors. Of note for this clone: Its specificity is not known.

Broader study findings: The study recorded 164 TCR beta chains that were cytomegalovirus-associated. Sequencing depth across donors, presence/absence analyses assumed, was roughly uniform.

The PCR used 60 Vbeta and 13 Jbeta primers. Produced via immunoSEQ multiplex PCR; TCRdb's table is partial and in-frame only. This table has some 84,000 clones, around 66% appearing once. This clonotype was obtained from a woman aged 40 to 50 in good health and CMV-seropositive. Specimen: PBMCs.

CDR3 protein: CASSPQGQGSNEQFF. CDR3 DNA: TGTGCCAGCTCCCCCCAAGGACAGGGAAGCAATGAGCAGTTCTTC. The J gene is TRBJ2-1, the V gene TRBV18; TRBD1 agrees at 8 bases. Germline V gene data show CDR1 as KGHSH and CDR2 as LQKENI. The CDR3 spans 15 residues. The junction had 10 bases not matched to a gene; V was cut back by 6 bases and J by 6 bases. Complete variable domain (other parts from reference TRBV18 and TRBJ2-1): NAGVMQNPRHLVRRRGQEARLRCSPMKGHSHVYWYRQLPEEGLKFMVYLQKENIIDESGMPKERFSAEFPKEGPSILRIQQVVRGDSAAYFCASSPQGQGSNEQFFGPGTRLTVL.